What follows is one TCR beta chain and its context. Participants were aged about 18 to 89 years, lived in 20 to 25 US areas, and enrolled virtually. Participant-given clinical history determined each cohort assignment. The sample is drawn from a study of blood T cell repertoires in COVID-19. About the research overall: The cDNA or gDNA used as material had been derived from T cells, B-cell-depleted T cells, or PBMCs.

In the original processing: The authors estimated nucleated cell counts from reference gene primer amplification. Using immunoSEQ multiplex PCR, the repertoire was profiled, and TCRdb retains in-frame clones only, with some absent. That table gives V, J and clone size, and the DNA gave D and trimming. Of 130,000 to 150,000 clones listed, 70% to 90% were seen once; the top ten hold more than 1%. The length of the CDR3 is 14 residues. The germline CDR1 and CDR2 sequences are SGDLS and YYNGEE. J lost 2 bases, V lost 2 bases, and 4 bases had no gene match. The rearrangement uses TRBV9 and TRBJ2-7; 7 bases are shared with TRBD2. Sequenced sample: PBMCs or T cells enriched from blood (not recorded which). This TCR came from a woman under 40 with acute COVID-19. The CDR3 region has the DNA TGTGCCAGCAGCGTTGGCGGGAGCGCCTACGAGCAGTACTTC. Translated: CASSVGGSAYEQYF. Full variable domain (missing parts from reference TRBV9 and TRBJ2-7): DSGVTQTPKHLITATGQRVTLRCSPRSGDLSVYWYQQSLDQGLQFLIQYYNGEERAKGNILERFSAQQFPDLHSELNLSSLELGDSALYFCASSVGGSAYEQYFGPGTRLTVT.